The 5 T cell receptor beta chains listed next were all sequenced from one sample in a study of cytomegalovirus exposure and HLA in healthy donors. The study ran its PCR with 60 Vbeta and 13 Jbeta primers. Clones were read by immunoSEQ multiplex PCR, and TCRdb kept only the in-frame ones, dropping some. The sample carries 95,000 to 150,000 clones, around 72% recorded once. The source material was PBMCs. Every receptor here comes from a man under 40 in good health and CMV-seronegative.

As for this clone: Germline and junction disagree at one end, which may indicate a read error. The chain employs TRBV6-4 and TRBJ2-2, with a tentative D call TRBD2 (5 bases). Germline assignment: CDR1 MRHNA and CDR2 SNTAGT. This CDR3 spans 14 amino acids. CDR3 nucleotide sequence: TGTGCCAGCAGTGCAGCGGTCGAACACCGGGGAGCTGTTTTT. This sequence encodes CASSAAVEHRGAVF.

The chain combines TRBV6-5 with TRBJ1-2, with 8 bases identical to TRBD1. The germline V gene encodes CDR1 MNHEY and CDR2 SVGAGI. This CDR3 region has 13 residues. Trimming removed 5 bases from V and 8 bases from J; junction bases left unmatched: 7. The CDR3 here is CASSRTGRGGYTF. The CDR3 coding sequence is TGTGCCAGCAGTCGGACAGGGAGAGGGGGCTACACCTTC.

A remark on this clone: The sample carries other DNA sequences with the same CDR3. This sequence joins TRBV6-5 and TRBJ1-1; TRBD1 is a possible D gene (5 bases). The germline V gene has CDR1 MNHEY and CDR2 SVGAGI. V was cut by 4 bases and J by 1 base, with 7 bases left in between. The CDR3 is 13 residues long. The CDR3, as DNA: TGTGCCAGCAGTTCAGGGCAGAACACTGAAGCTTTCTTT. Translated, it gives CASSSGQNTEAFF.

V and J are TRBV30 and TRBJ2-2; the D gene is possibly TRBD2 (6 bases). Trimming took off 1 base at V and 5 bases at J, with 11 bases between the two ends. This CDR3 has 14 residues. Per germline, CDR1 GTSNPN and CDR2 SVGIG (reference sequence). CDR3 nucleotides: TGTGCCTGGAGTGGGAGGGGTGGGACCGGGGAGCTGTTTTTT. Its protein is CAWSGRGGTGELFF. Variable domain in full (rest from reference TRBV30 and TRBJ2-2): SQTIHQWPATLVQPVGSPLSLECTVEGTSNPNLYWYRQAAGRGLQLLFYSVGIGQISSEVPQNLSASRPQDRQFILSSKKLLLSDSGFYLCAWSGRGGTGELFFGEGSRLTVL.

The V gene is TRBV27, the J gene TRBJ2-5; the match to TRBD2 covers 8 bases. Germline V lookup: CDR1 MNHEY, CDR2 SMNVEV (reference sequence). The CDR3 runs to 15 residues. V dropped 5 bases and J dropped 1; count of bases not matched to a gene: 6. CDR3 in DNA: TGTGCCAGCAGTCCGATCACTAGCGGCCAAGAGACCCAGTACTTC. This gives the protein CASSPITSGQETQYF.